This TCR beta chain was retrieved from a study of blood T cells in healthy people across ages. Broader study findings: The study could not conclusively compare naive and antigen-experienced cells, given its unsorted PBMCs.

Then a second PCR, running about 7 to 11 cycles, was carried out with a sample-barcoded 5' primer and a J-beta primer mix. TCRdb analysed the 5' RACE reads with MiXCR anew, one entry per CDR3 protein. The repertoire holds hundreds of thousands of distinct CDR3 sequences, with around 52% as singletons. This clonotype was seen a few times. What it binds is unknown. The people who gave samples were healthy Caucasians from Russia, aged 6 to 90. The V gene's germline CDR1 is SEHNR and CDR2 FQNEAQ (reference sequence). V lost 8 bases and J 7 bases, leaving 12 bases between the germline ends. The CDR3 runs 11 residues.

The receptor's source is an elderly woman in good health. The material sequenced was blood. V and J are TRBV7-9 and TRBJ2-7; D tentatively reads TRBD1 or TRBD2 (5 bases each). The CDR3 coding sequence is TGTGCCAGCGGGACCTACAATGAGCAGTACTTC. Residues: CASGTYNEQYF.